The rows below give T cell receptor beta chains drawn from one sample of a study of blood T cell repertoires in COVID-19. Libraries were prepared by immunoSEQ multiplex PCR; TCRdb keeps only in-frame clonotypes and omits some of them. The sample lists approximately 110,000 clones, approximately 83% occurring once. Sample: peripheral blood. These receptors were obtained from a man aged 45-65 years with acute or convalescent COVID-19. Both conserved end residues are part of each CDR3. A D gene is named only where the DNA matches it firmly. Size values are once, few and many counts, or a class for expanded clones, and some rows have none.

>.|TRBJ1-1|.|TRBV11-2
CASSFSGDTEAFF
TGTGCCAGCAGCTTCTCAGGGGACACTGAAGCTTTCTTT
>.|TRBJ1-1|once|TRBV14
CASRGSGTLWPMVNTEAFF
TGTGCCAGCAGGGGATCCGGGACACTGTGGCCCATGGTGAACACTGAAGCTTTCTTT
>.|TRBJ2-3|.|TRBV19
CASSIITGTDTQYF
TGTGCCAGTAGTATAATTACCGGGACAGATACGCAGTATTTT
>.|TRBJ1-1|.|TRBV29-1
CSVVSLGGNTEAFF
TGCAGCGTTGTCTCGTTAGGGGGGAACACTGAAGCTTTCTTT
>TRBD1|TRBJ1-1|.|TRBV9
CASSTDRENTEAFF
TGTGCCAGCAGTACTGACAGGGAGAACACTGAAGCTTTCTTT
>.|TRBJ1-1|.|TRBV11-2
CASSLDLGGRVAEAFF
TGTGCCAGCAGCCTAGATTTGGGAGGGAGGGTGGCTGAAGCTTTCTTT
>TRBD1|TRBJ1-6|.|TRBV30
CAWRLPQGADSPLHF
TGTGCCTGGAGACTGCCACAGGGGGCGGATTCACCCCTCCACTTT
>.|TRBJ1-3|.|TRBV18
CASSPPRGPGNTIYF
TGTGCCAGCTCACCACCGCGGGGACCTGGAAACACCATATATTTT
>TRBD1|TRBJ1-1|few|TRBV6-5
CASSYSTGRNEAFF
TGTGCCAGCAGTTACTCGACAGGGAGAAATGAAGCTTTCTTT
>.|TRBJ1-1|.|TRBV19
CASNPTGVRVAFF
TGTGCCAGTAACCCTACGGGGGTTCGGGTAGCTTTCTTT
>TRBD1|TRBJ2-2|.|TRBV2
CASNSGQENTGELFF
TGTGCCAGCAACTCCGGACAGGAGAACACCGGGGAGCTGTTTTTT
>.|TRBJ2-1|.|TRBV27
CASSLMGRGDEQFF
TGTGCCAGCAGTCTTATGGGCAGGGGGGATGAGCAGTTCTTC
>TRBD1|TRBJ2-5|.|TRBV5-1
CASSLGGTGQETQYF
TGCGCCAGCAGCTTGGGGGGGACAGGTCAAGAGACCCAGTACTTC
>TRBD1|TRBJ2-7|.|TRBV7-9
CASSSGQGPEQYF
TGTGCCAGCAGCTCCGGACAGGGTCCCGAGCAGTACTTC
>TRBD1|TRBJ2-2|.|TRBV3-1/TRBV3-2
CASSHLTGDGTGELFF
TGTGCCAGCAGCCATCTGACAGGGGACGGCACCGGGGAGCTGTTTTTT
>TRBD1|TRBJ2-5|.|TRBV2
CASSDKRTGGQETQYF
TGTGCCAGCAGTGATAAGCGGACAGGGGGGCAAGAGACCCAGTACTTC
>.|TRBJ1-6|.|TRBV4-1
CASSQEYTRYNSPLHF
TGCGCCAGCAGCCAAGAATATACGAGGTATAATTCACCCCTCCACTTT
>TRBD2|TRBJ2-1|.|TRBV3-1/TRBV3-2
CASSPVSGALYNEQFF
TGTGCCAGCAGCCCGGTGAGCGGGGCCCTCTACAATGAGCAGTTCTTC
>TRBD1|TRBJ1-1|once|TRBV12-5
CASGLWGTEEAFF
TGTGCTAGTGGTTTGTGGGGGACAGAGGAAGCTTTCTTT
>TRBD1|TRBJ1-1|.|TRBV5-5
CASSLGDSWTEAFF
TGTGCCAGCAGCTTGGGGGACAGTTGGACTGAAGCTTTCTTT
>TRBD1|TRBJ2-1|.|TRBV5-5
CASSPAPGTADRYNEQFF
TGTGCCAGCAGCCCGGCTCCGGGGACAGCGGATAGATACAATGAGCAGTTCTTC
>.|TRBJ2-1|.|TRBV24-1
CATSDLTAYNEQFF
TGTGCCACCAGTGATTTGACAGCCTACAATGAGCAGTTCTTC
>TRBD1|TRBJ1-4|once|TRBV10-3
CATRITGVEKLFF
TGTGCCACCCGGATCACAGGGGTTGAAAAACTGTTTTTT
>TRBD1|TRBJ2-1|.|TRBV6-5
CASSLYRGHYNEQFF
TGTGCCAGCAGTTTATACAGGGGGCACTACAATGAGCAGTTCTTC
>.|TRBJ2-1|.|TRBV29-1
CSAEGGSYNEQFF
TGCAGCGCTGAGGGGGGTTCCTACAATGAGCAGTTCTTC
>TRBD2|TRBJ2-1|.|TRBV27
CASSAGLGEQFF
TGTGCCAGCAGTGCCGGACTAGGCGAGCAGTTCTTC
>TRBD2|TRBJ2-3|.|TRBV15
CATTSGRSTDTQYF
TGTGCCACCACGAGCGGGAGGAGCACAGATACGCAGTATTTT
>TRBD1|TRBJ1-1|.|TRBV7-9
CASSGQGATEAFF
TGTGCCAGCAGCGGACAGGGGGCTACTGAAGCTTTCTTT
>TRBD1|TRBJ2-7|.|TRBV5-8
CASSFPGQGYYEQYF
TGTGCCAGCAGCTTCCCTGGACAGGGATACTACGAGCAGTACTTC
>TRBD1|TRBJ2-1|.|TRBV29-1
CSVDGTGAYNEQFF
TGCAGCGTTGACGGGACAGGGGCCTACAATGAGCAGTTCTTC